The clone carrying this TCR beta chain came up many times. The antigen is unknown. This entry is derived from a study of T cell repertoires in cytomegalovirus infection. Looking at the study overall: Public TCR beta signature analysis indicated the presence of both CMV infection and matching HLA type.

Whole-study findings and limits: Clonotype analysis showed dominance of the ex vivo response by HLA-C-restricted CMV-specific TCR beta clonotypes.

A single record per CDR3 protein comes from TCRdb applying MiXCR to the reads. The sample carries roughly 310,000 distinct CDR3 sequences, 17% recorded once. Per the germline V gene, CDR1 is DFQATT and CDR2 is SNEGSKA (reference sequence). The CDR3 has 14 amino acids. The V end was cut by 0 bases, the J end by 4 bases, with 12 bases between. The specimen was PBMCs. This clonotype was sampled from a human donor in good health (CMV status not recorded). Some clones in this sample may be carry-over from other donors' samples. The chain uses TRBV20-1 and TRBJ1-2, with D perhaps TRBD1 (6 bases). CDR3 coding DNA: TGCAGTGCTAGAGAGCGGGGGGGGGCCTATGGCTACACCTTC. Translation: CSARERGGAYGYTF.